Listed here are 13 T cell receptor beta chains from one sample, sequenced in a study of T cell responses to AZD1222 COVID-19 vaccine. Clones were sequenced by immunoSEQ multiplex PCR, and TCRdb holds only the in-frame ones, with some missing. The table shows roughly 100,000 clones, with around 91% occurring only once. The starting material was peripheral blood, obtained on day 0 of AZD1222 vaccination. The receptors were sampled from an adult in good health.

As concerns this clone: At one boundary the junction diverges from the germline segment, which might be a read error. The CDR3 sequence is CAGSDGGQVLRGTQYF. CDR3 DNA sequence: TGTGCCGGCAGCGACGGAGGGCAAGTCTTACGGGGTACGCAGTATTTT. The chain is built from TRBV9 and TRBJ2-3, with TRBD2 as a possible D gene (6 bases). Per germline, CDR1 SGDLS and CDR2 YYNGEE. The CDR3 extends over 16 amino acids.

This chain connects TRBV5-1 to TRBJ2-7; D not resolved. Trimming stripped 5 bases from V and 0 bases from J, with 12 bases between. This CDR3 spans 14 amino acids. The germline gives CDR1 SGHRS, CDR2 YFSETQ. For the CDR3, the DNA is TGCGCCAGCAGGGTTGACGGCCCCTCCTACGAGCAGTACTTC. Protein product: CASRVDGPSYEQYF. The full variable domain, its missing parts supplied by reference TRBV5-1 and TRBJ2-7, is KAGVTQTPRYLIKTRGQQVTLSCSPISGHRSVSWYQQTPGQGLQFLFEYFSETQRNKGNFPGRFSGRQFSNSRSEMNVSTLELGDSALYLCASRVDGPSYEQYFGPGTRLTVT.

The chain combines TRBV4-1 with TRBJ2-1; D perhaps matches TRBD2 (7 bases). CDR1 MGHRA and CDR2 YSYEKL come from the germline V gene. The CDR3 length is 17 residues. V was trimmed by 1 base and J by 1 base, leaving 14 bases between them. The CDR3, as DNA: TGCGCCAGCAGCCAAGGTGGGGGCGGGAGTTCCTACAATGAGCAGTTCTTC. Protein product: CASSQGGGGSSYNEQFF.

This CDR3 reads CASSPPMKQGRDTQYF. Written as DNA, the CDR3 is TGTGCCAGCTCACCACCGATGAAGCAGGGGAGAGATACGCAGTATTTT. The chain has TRBV18 and TRBJ2-3; perhaps TRBD1 as D (6 bases). The ends were cut back, 0 bases at V and 5 bases at J, with 15 bases in the middle. This CDR3 has 16 residues. Germline-derived CDR1 and CDR2 are KGHSH and LQKENI.

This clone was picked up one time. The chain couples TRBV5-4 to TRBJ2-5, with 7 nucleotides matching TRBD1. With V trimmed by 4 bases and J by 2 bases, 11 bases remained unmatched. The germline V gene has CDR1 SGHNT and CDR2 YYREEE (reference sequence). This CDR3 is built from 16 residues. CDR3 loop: CASSPGWGRGQETQYF. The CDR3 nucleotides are TGTGCCAGCAGCCCGGGTTGGGGCAGGGGGCAAGAGACCCAGTACTTC.

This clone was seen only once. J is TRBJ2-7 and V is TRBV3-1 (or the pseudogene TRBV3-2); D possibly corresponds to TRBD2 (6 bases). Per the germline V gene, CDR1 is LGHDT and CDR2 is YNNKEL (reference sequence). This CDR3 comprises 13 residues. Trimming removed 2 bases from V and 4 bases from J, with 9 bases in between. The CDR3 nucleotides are TGTGCCAGCAGCCAACACGGGGGATACGAGCAGTACTTC. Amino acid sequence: CASSQHGGYEQYF.

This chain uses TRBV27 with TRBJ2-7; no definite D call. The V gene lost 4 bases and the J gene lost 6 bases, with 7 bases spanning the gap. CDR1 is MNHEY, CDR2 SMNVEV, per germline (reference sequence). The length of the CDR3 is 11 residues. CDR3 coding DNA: TGTGCCAGCAGTTCAGAGACCGAGCAGTACTTC. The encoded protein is CASSSETEQYF.

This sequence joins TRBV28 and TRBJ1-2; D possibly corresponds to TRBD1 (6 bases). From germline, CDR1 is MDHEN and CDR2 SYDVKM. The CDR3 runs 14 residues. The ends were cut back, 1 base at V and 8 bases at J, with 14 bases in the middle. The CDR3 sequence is CASSLFADRGGYTF. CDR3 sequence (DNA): TGTGCCAGCAGTTTATTTGCGGACAGAGGGGGCTACACCTTC.

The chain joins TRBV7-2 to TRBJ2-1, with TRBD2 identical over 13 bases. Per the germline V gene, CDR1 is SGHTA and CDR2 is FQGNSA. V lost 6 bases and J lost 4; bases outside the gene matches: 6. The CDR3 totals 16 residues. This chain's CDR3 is CASRLTGLAGYNEQFF. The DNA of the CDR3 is TGTGCCAGCAGATTAACGGGACTAGCGGGATACAATGAGCAGTTCTTC.

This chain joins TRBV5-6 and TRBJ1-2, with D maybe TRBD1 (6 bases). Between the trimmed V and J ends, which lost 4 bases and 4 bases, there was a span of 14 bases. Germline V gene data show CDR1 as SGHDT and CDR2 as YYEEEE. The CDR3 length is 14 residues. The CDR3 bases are TGTGCCAGCAGCCCGAACAGGGCAAGCTATGGCTACACCTTC. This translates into CASSPNRASYGYTF.

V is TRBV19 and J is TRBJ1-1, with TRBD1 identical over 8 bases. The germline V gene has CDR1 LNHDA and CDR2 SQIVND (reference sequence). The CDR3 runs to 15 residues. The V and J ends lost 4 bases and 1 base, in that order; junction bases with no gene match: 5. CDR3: CASSTIGQGNTEAFF. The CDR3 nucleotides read TGTGCCAGTAGTACGATCGGACAGGGGAACACTGAAGCTTTCTTT.

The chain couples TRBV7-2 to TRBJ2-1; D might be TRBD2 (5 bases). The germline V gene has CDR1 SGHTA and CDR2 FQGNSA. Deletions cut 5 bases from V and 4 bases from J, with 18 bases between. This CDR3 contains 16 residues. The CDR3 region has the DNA TGTGCCAGCAGCAGAGGGCGGTGGGCCCAGTACAATGAGCAGTTCTTC. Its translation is CASSRGRWAQYNEQFF.

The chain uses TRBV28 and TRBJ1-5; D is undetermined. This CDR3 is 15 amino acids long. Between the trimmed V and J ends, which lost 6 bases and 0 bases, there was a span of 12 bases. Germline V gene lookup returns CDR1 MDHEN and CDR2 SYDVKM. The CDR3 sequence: CASRPGSVSNQPQHF. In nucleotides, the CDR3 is TGTGCCAGCAGACCCGGGTCCGTTAGCAATCAGCCCCAGCATTTT.